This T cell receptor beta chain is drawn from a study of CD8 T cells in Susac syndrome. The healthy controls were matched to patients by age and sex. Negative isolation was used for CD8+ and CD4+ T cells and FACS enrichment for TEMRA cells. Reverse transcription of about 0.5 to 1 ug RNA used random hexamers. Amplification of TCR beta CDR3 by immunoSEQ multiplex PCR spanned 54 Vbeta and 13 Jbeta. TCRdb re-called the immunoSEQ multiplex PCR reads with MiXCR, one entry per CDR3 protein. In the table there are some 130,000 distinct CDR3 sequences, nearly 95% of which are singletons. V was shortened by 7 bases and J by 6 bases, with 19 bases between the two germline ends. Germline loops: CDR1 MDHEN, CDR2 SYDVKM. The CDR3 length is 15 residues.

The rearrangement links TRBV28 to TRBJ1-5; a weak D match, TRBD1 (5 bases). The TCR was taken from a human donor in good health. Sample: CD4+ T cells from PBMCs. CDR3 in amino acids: CASIRPRGVGQPQHF. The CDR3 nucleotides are TGTGCCAGCATCAGACCCCGGGGCGTAGGTCAGCCCCAGCATTTT.